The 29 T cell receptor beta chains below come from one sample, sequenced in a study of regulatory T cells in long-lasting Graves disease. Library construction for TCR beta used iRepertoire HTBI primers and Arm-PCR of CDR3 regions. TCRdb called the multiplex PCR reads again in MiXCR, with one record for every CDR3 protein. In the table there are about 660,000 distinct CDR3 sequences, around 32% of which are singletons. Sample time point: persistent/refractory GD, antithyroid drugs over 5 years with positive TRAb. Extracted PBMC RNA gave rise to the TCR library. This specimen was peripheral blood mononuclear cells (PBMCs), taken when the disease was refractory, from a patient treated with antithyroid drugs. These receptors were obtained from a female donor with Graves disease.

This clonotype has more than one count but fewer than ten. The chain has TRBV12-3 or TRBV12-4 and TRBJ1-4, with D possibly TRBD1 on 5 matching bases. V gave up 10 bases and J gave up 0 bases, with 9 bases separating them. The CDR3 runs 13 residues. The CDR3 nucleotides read TGTGCCACACGGGGGACAACTAATGAAAAACTGTTTTTT. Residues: CATRGTTNEKLFF.

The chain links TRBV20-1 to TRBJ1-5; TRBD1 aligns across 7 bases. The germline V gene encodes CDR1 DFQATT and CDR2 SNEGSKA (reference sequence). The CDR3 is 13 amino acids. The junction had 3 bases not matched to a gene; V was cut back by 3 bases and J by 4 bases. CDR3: CSASTGANQPQHF. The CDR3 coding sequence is TGCAGTGCTAGTACAGGGGCAAATCAGCCCCAGCATTTT.

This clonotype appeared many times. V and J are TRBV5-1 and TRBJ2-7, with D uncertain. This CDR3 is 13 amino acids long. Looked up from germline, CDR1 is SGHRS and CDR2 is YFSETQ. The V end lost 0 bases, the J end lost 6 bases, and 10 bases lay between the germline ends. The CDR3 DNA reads TGCGCCAGCAGCTTGGCCATGTTTGGCGAGCAGTACTTC. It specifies CASSLAMFGEQYF.

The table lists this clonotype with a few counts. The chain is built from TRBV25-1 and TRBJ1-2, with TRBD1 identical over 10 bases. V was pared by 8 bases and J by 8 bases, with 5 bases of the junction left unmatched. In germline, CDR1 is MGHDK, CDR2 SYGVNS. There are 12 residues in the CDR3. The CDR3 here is CASYGTGVGYTF. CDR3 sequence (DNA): TGTGCCAGCTATGGGACAGGGGTAGGCTACACCTTC.

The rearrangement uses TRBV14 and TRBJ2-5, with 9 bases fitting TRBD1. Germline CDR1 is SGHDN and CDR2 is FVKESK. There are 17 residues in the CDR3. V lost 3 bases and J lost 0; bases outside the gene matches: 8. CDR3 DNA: TGTGCCAGCAGCCAGACCCTGACAGGGGGGAACCAAGAGACCCAGTACTTC. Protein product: CASSQTLTGGNQETQYF.

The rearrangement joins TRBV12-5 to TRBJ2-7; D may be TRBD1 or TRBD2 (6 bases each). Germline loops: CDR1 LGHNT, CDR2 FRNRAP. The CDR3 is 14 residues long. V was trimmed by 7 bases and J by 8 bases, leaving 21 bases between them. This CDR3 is CASARMGAGYKQYF. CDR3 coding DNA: TGTGCTAGTGCCAGGATGGGGGCGGGATACAAGCAGTACTTC.

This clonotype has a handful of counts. This CDR3 is CASSLGRDTYGYTF. CDR3 DNA: TGTGCCAGCAGCTTGGGGAGGGACACCTATGGCTACACCTTC. The chain employs TRBV5-5 and TRBJ1-2, with D perhaps matching TRBD1 (6 bases). CDR3 size: 14 residues. Trimming took off 0 bases at V and 4 bases at J, with 10 bases between the two ends. Germline loops: CDR1 SGHKS, CDR2 YYEKEE (reference sequence).

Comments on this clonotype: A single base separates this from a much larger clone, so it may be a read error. The DNA of the CDR3 is TGTGCCAGCAGCTTAGTAGGAGAGGGTTTTGAAAAACTGTTTTTT. Translating it yields CASSLVGEGFEKLFF. The rearrangement uses TRBV11-2 and TRBJ1-4; D not certain. Germline CDR1 is SGHAT and CDR2 is FQNNGV. The CDR3 contains 15 residues. V was pared by 1 base and J by 7 bases, with 13 bases between.

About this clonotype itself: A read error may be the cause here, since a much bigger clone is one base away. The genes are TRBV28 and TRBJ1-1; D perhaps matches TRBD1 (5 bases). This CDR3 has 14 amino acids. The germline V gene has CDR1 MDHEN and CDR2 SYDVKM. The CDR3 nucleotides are TGTGCCAGCAGTTTGTATCAGGGTGACACTGAAGCTTCCTTT. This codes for CASSLYQGDTEASF.

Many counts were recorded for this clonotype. In nucleotides, the CDR3 is TGTGCCAGCAGTGACGGGAATCCGACAGTGATGAACACTGAAGCTTTCTTT. Its translation: CASSDGNPTVMNTEAFF. The V gene is TRBV2, the J gene TRBJ1-1, with TRBD1 as a possible D gene (5 bases). The CDR3 is 17 residues long. V dropped 3 bases and J dropped 0 bases, with 17 bases sitting between them. In germline, CDR1 is SNHLY, CDR2 FYNNEI.

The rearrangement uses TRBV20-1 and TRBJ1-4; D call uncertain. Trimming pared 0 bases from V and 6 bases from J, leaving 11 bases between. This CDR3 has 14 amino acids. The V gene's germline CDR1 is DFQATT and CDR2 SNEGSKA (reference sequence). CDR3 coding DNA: TGCAGTGCTAGAGATGGAGGGTTTGATGAAAAACTGTTTTTT. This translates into CSARDGGFDEKLFF.

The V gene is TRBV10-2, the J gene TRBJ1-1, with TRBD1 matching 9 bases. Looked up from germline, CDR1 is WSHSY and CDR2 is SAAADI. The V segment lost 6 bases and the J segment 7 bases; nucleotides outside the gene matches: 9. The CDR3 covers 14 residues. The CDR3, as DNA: TGCGCCAGCAGAGGAACTTGGACAGGGGATGAAGCTTTCTTT. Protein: CASRGTWTGDEAFF.

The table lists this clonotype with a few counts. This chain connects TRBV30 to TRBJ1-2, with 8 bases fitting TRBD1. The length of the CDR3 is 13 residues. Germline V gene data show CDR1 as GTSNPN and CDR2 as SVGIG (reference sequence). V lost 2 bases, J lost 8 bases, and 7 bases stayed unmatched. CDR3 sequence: CAWSTGTGQGYTF. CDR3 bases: TGTGCCTGGAGTACTGGGACAGGTCAGGGCTACACCTTC.

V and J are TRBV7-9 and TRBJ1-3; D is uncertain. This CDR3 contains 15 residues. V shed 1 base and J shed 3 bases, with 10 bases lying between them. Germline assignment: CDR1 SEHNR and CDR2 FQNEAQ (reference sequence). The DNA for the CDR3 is TGTGCCAGCAGCTTAGTCAGCGAATTTGGAAACACCATATATTTT. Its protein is CASSLVSEFGNTIYF.

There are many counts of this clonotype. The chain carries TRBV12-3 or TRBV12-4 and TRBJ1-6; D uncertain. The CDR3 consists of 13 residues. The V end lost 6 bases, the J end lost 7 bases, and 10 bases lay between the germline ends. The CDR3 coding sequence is TGTGCCAGCAGCGAGTCCTTCAATTCACCCCTCCACTTT. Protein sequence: CASSESFNSPLHF.

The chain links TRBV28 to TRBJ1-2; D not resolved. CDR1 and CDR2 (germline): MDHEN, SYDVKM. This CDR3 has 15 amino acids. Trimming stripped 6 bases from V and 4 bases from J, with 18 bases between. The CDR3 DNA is TGTGCCAGCAGCTCCGTTGCGGGTACACTCTATGGCTACACCTTC. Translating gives CASSSVAGTLYGYTF.

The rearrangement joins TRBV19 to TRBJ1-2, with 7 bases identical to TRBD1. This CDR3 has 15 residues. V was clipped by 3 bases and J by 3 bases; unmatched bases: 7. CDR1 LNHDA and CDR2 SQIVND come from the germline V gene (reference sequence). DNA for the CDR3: TGTGCCAGTAGTATGTGGGACAGAAACTACTATGGCTACACCTTC. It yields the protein CASSMWDRNYYGYTF.

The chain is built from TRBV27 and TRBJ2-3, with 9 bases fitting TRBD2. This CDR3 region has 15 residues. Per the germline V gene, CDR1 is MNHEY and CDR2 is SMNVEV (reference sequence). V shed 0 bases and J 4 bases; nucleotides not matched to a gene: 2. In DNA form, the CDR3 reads TGTGCCAGCAGTTTATCTAGCGGGAGCGCAGATACGCAGTATTTT. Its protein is CASSLSSGSADTQYF.

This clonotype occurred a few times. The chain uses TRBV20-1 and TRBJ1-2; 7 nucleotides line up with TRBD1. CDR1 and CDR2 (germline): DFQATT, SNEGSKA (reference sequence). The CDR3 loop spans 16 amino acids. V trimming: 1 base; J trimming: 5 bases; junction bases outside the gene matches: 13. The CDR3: CSARGVTGREVYGYTF. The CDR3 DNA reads TGCAGTGCTAGAGGGGTGACAGGGCGAGAGGTTTATGGCTACACCTTC.

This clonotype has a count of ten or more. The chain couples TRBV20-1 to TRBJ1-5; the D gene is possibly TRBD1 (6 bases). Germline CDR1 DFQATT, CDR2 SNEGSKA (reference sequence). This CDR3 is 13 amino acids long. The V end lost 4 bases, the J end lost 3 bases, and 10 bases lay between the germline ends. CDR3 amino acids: CSAKTGLNQPQHF. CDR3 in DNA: TGCAGTGCTAAGACAGGCCTCAATCAGCCCCAGCATTTT.

The CDR3, as DNA: TGCGCCAGCAGCCAAGAGACTAGCGGAGCCTACGAGCAGTACTTC. Encoded protein: CASSQETSGAYEQYF. The chain couples TRBV4-1 to TRBJ2-7; 9 bases are shared with TRBD2. CDR1 is MGHRA, CDR2 YSYEKL, per germline. V shed 0 bases and J 2 bases; nucleotides not matched to a gene: 2. This CDR3 is 15 amino acids long.

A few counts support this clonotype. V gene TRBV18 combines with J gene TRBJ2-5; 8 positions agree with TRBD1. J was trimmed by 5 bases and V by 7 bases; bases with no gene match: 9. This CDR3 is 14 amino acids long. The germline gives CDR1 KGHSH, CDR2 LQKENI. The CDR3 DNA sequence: TGTGCCAGCTTTCCAGGGGGCGCAGGGGAGACCCAGTACTTC. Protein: CASFPGGAGETQYF.

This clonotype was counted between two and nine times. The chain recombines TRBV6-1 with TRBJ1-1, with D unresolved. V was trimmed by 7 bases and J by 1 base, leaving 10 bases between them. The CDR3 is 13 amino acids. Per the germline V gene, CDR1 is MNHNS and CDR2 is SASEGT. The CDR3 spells CASTPSGNTEAFF. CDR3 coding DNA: TGTGCCAGCACCCCCTCGGGGAACACTGAAGCTTTCTTT.

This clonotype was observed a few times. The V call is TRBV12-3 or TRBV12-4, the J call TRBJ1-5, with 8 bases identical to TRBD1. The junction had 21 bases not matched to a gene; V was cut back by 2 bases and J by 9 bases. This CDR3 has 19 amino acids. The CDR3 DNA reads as TGTGCCAGCAGTTTAACTGTGGGTCCCCGGACAGGGTTAAGTCGGCCCCAGCATTTT. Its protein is CASSLTVGPRTGLSRPQHF.

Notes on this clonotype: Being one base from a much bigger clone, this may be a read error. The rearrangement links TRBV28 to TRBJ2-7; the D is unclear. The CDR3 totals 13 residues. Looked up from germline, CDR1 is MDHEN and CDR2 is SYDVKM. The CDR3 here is CAGSLLVSYEQYF. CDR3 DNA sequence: TGTGCCGGCAGTCTCCTAGTCTCCTACGAGCAGTACTTC.

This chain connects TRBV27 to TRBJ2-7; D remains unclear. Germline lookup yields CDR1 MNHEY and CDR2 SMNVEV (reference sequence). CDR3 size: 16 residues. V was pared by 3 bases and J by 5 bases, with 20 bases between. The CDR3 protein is CASSLGIGPKYHEQYF. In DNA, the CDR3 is TGTGCCAGCAGTTTGGGGATTGGACCAAAGTACCACGAGCAGTACTTC.

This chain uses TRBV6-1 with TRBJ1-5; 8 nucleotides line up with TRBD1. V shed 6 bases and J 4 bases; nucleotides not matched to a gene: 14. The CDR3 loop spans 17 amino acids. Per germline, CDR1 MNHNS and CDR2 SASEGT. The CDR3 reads CASSGGPGTGSNQPQHF. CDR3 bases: TGTGCCAGCAGCGGGGGACCCGGGACAGGCAGTAATCAGCCCCAGCATTTT.

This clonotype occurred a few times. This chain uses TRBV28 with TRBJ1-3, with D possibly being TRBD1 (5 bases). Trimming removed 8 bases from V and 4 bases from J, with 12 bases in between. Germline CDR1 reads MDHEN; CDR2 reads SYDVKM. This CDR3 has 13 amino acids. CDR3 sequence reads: CASGKGTGNTIYF. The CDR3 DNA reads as TGTGCCAGCGGTAAGGGGACCGGAAACACCATATATTTT.

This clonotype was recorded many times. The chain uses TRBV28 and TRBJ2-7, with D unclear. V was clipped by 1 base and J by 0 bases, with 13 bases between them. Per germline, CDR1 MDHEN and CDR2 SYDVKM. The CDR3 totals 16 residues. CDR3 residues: CASSLSLWKDSYEQYF. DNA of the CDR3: TGTGCCAGCAGTTTATCCCTCTGGAAGGACTCCTACGAGCAGTACTTC.